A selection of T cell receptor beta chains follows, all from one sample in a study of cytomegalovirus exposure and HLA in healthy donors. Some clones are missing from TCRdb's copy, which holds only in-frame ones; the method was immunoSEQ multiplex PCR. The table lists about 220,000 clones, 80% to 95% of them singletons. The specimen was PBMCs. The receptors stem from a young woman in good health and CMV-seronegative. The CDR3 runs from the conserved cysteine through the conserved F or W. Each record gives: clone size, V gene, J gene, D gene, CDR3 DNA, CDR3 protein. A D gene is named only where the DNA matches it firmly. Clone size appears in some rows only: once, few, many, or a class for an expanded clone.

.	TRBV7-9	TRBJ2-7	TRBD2	TGTGCCAGCAGCGGGGGGGCGACTAGCGGCCAATACGAGCAGTACTTC	CASSGGATSGQYEQYF
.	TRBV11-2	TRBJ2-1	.	TGTGCCAGCAGCTTAGGACTCTCGAGCTCCTACAATGAGCAGTTCTTC	CASSLGLSSSYNEQFF
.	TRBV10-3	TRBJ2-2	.	TGTGCCATCAGTGCCACCTCAGGGACCGGGGAGCTGTTTTTT	CAISATSGTGELFF
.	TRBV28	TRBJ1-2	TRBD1	TGTGCCAGCAGTCCGCCGGGACAGTTACAAAGATCCTATGGCTACACCTTC	CASSPPGQLQRSYGYTF
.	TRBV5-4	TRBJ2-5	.	TGTGCCAGCAGCTTGGTGGCGGCGGGGGAGACCCAGTACTTC	CASSLVAAGETQYF
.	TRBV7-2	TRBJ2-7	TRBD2	TGTGCCAGCAGCGCAGAGACAATAAGCGTGAGGGAGGGTAACTACGAGCAGTACTTC	CASSAETISVREGNYEQYF
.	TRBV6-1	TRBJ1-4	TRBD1	TGTGCCAGCAGTGAGACAGGGTTGAAACTGTTTTTT	CASSETGLKLFF
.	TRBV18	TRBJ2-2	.	TGTGCCAGCTCACCGGAAGGAGGGTGGGACACCGGGGAGCTGTTTTTT	CASSPEGGWDTGELFF
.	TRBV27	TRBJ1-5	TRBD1	TGTGCCAGCAGCCCTGGACAGGGCCTTGCCAGGGCGGTTAATCAGCCCCAGCATTTT	CASSPGQGLARAVNQPQHF
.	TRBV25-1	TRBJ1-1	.	TGTGCCAGCATAAAAGGAGGGATGAACACTGAAGCTTTCTTT	CASIKGGMNTEAFF
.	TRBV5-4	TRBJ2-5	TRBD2	TGTGCCAGCAGAGTTGCGGGGACTAGCACGGAGACCCAGTACTTC	CASRVAGTSTETQYF
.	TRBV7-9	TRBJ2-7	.	TGTGCCAGCAGCTTAGGGCAACAGTCGGGACTGCTCTACGAGCAGTACTTC	CASSLGQQSGLLYEQYF
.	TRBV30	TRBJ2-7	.	TGTGCCTGGAGTGGAACTAAATACGAGCAGTACTTC	CAWSGTKYEQYF
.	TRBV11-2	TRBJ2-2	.	TGTGCCAGCAGCTCCTACCAGAGGACCGGGGAGCTGTTTTTT	CASSSYQRTGELFF
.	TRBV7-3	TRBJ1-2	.	TGTGCCAGCAGCTCCACGGACACCGATGGCTACACCTTC	CASSSTDTDGYTF
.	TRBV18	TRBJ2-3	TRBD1	TGTGCCAGCTCACCACCCCTCCGGGACAGGAGCCGAGGTACGCAGTATTTT	CASSPPLRDRSRGTQYF
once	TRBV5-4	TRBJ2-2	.	TGTGCCAGCAGCTTGAGGACAGAGAACACCGGGGAGCTGTTTTTT	CASSLRTENTGELFF
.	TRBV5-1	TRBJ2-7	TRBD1	TGCGCCAGCAGCTCGACCGGGACAGGGCTAAGGGAGCAGTACTTC	CASSSTGTGLREQYF
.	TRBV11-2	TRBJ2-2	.	TGTGCCAGCAGCTTTTCAGAGGTGTGGCGTCTAGCGAACACCGGGGAGCTGTTTTTT	CASSFSEVWRLANTGELFF
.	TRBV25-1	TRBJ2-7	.	TGTGCCAGCGCCCTCGGACTGAAAACCTACGAGCAGTACTTC	CASALGLKTYEQYF
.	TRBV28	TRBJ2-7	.	TGTGCCAGCAGTTTATCGGCAGGGTGGTACGAGCAGTACTTC	CASSLSAGWYEQYF
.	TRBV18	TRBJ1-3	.	TGTGCCAGCTCACCCTTGACGGGGTCTGGAAACACCATATATTTT	CASSPLTGSGNTIYF
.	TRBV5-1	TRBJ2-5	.	TGCGCCAGCAGCCTAGGACCAGGGCTGGTCCAGGAGACCCAGTACTTC	CASSLGPGLVQETQYF
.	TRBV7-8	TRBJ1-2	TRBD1	TGTGCCAGCAGCTCCCAGGGGGCGGGCTATGGCTACACCTTC	CASSSQGAGYGYTF
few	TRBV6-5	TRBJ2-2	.	TGTGCCAGCAGTTACTCGAGGCTAGTTCTCACCGGGGAGCTGTTTTTT	CASSYSRLVLTGELFF
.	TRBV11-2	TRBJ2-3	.	TGTGCCAGCAGCTTCGAGACAGGAGGCACAGATACGCAGTATTTT	CASSFETGGTDTQYF
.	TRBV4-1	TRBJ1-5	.	TGCGCCAGCAGCCCCGGGGATCATAGCAATCAGCCCCAGCATTTT	CASSPGDHSNQPQHF
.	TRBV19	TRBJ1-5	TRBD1	TGTGCCACCAGAATGACAGGGGATAATCAGCCCCAGCATTTT	CATRMTGDNQPQHF
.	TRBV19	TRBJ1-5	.	TGTGCCAGTAGTATCGGGTTGTCGGGTAGGAATCAGCCCCAGCATTTT	CASSIGLSGRNQPQHF
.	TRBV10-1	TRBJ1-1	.	TGCGCCAGCAGTGCTTGGGGGGGCACTGAAGCTTTCTTT	CASSAWGGTEAFF
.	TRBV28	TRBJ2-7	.	TGTGCCAGCAGTATAATCCTAGGACTAAGGATACGATACGAGCAGTACTTC	CASSIILGLRIRYEQYF
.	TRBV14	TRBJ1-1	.	TGTGCCAGCAGCCAAGAAATCGGGACAGAAGCTTTCTTT	CASSQEIGTEAFF
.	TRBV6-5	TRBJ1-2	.	TGTGCCAGCAGTTACGCCGCCCGAAGGGGCAGGGGCGGCTACACCTTC	CASSYAARRGRGGYTF
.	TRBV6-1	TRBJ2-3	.	TGTGCCAGCAACCTACTAGCGAAAGGGGGAGATACGCAGTATTTT	CASNLLAKGGDTQYF
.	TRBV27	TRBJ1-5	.	TGTGCCAGCAGTCCAGGGTCAGAGTATCAGCCCCAGCATTTT	CASSPGSEYQPQHF
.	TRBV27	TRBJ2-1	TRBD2	TGTGCCAGCGGGAGGGGTTACAATGAGCAGTTCTTC	CASGRGYNEQFF
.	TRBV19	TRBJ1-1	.	TGTGCCAGTACTCAAGCAGGAGGTACTGAAGCTTTCTTT	CASTQAGGTEAFF
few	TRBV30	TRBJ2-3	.	TGTGCCTGGGAAGACAGTACTAGCACAGATACGCAGTATTTT	CAWEDSTSTDTQYF
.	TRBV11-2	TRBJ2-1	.	TGTGCCAGCAGCTTAGTGTTAGACAATGAGCAGTTCTTC	CASSLVLDNEQFF
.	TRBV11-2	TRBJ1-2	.	TGTGCCAGCAGCTTAGAAGGTTTAACAGTACAAGACTATGGCTACACCTTC	CASSLEGLTVQDYGYTF
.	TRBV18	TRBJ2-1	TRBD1	TGTGCCAGCCGCTCCGGGACAGGGGAGAGCGATGAGCAGTTCTTC	CASRSGTGESDEQFF
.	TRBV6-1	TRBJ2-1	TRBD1	TGTGCCAGCAGACTAAACAGGGGTTACAATGAGCAGTTCTTC	CASRLNRGYNEQFF
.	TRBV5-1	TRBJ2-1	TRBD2	TGCGCCAGCAGCTTGGTAACTAGCGGGAGTGTCTACAATGAGCAGTTCTTC	CASSLVTSGSVYNEQFF
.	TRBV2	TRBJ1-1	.	TGTGCCAGCAGGATGGACAGAGAAACTGAAGCTTTCTTT	CASRMDRETEAFF
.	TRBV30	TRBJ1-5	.	TGTGCCTGGAGTGCTGGGCAGTCCAATCAGCCCCAGCATTTT	CAWSAGQSNQPQHF
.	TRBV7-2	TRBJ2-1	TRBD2	TGTGCCAGCAGCTTAGCGGTGGGAGGGCCTCCTTTTAGCTCCTACAATGAGCAGTTCTTC	CASSLAVGGPPFSSYNEQFF
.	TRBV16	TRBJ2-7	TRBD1	TGTGCCAGCAGCCGACGCCCCAAGGCAGGGGGATGGTACGAGCAGTACTTC	CASSRRPKAGGWYEQYF
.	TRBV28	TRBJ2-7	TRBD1	TGTGCCAGCGGTGCCGGGACAGGGGATCGGCGGCAGTACTTC	CASGAGTGDRRQYF
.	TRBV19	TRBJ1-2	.	TGTGCCAGTAGTATACAGGCCAACTATGGCTACACCTTC	CASSIQANYGYTF
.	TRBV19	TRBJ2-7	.	TGTGCCAGTAGGTGGGGAACCGGCGCTGCGGGTCAGGGGGAGCAGTACTTC	CASRWGTGAAGQGEQYF
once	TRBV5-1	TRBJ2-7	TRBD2	TGCGCCAGCAGCTTGACCCCTAGCGGGAGCTCCTACGAGCAGTACTTC	CASSLTPSGSSYEQYF
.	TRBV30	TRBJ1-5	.	TGTGCCTGGAGTGTACCGGGGGTAGGAGGCGGCGTGTTTCAGCCCCAGCATTTT	CAWSVPGVGGGVFQPQHF
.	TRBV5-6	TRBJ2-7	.	TGTGCCAGCAGCTTCAGGACAGCCGAGCAGTACTTC	CASSFRTAEQYF
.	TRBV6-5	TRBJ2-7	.	TGTGCCAGCAGAAACGACAGGACCGACTACGAGCAGTACTTC	CASRNDRTDYEQYF
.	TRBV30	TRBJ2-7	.	TGTGCCTGGAGTGTCCAGGGAACTCTTAGGGAGCAGTACTTC	CAWSVQGTLREQYF